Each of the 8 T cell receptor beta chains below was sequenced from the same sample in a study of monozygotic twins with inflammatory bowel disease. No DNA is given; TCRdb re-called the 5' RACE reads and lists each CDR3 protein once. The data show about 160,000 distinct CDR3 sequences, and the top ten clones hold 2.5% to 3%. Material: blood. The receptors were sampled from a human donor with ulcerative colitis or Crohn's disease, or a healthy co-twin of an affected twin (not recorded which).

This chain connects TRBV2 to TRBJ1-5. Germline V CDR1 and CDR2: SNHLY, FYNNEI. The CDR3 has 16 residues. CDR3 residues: CASSEAFAGDNQPQHF.

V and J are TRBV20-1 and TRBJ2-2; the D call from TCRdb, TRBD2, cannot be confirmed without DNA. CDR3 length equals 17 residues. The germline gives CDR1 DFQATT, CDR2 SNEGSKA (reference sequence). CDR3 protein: CSASGLAGGRDTGELFF.

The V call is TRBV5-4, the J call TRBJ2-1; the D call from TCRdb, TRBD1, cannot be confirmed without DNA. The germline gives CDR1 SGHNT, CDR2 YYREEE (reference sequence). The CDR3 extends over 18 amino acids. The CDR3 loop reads CASSSGTGGPSSYNEQFF.

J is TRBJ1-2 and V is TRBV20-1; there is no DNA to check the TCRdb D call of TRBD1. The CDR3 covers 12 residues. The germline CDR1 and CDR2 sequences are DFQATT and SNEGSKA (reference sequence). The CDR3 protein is CSAGQGAYGYTF.

This chain's CDR3 is CASSRDRSSGANVLTF. This chain uses TRBV6-2 or TRBV6-3 with TRBJ2-6. In germline, CDR1 is MNHEY, CDR2 SVGEGT. This CDR3 contains 16 residues.

CDR3 sequence: CASSATGAIMNTEAFF. V is TRBV5-1 and J is TRBJ1-1; without DNA, the TCRdb call of TRBD1 cannot be checked. Looked up from germline, CDR1 is SGHRS and CDR2 is YFSETQ. CDR3 length: 16 residues.

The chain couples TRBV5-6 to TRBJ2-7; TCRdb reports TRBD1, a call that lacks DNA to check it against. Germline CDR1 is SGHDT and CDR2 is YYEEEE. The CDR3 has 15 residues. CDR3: CASSAGTAQGIEQYF.

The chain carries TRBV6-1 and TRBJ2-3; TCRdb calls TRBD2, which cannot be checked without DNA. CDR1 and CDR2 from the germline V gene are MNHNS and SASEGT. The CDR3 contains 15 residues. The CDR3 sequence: CASRGTSGSTDTQYF.